This passage covers 8 T cell receptor beta chains from one sample sequenced in a study of blood T cell repertoires in COVID-19. Clones were sequenced by immunoSEQ multiplex PCR, and TCRdb holds only the in-frame ones, with some missing. The table includes roughly 190,000 clones, roughly 84% detected once. The source material was peripheral blood. All receptors come from a human donor with acute or convalescent COVID-19. The donor label of this sample is uncertain.

The chain is built from TRBV6-6 and TRBJ1-5; D unclear. Germline CDR1 is MNHNY and CDR2 is SVGAGI (reference sequence). V lost 5 bases and J lost 0, with 17 bases in between. This CDR3 is 17 amino acids long. CDR3 DNA sequence: TGTGCCAGCAGTCTTGCCAGCGGGGAAGCTAGCAATCAGCCCCAGCATTTT. Translating it yields CASSLASGEASNQPQHF.

The chain combines TRBV11-2 with TRBJ2-5; 10 bases are shared with TRBD1. The germline gives CDR1 SGHAT, CDR2 FQNNGV. The CDR3 has 16 amino acids. V lost 2 bases and J lost 1; bases outside the gene matches: 4. The CDR3 protein is CASSLTGQGTQETQYF. CDR3 sequence (DNA): TGTGCCAGCAGCTTAACGGGACAGGGGACCCAAGAGACCCAGTACTTC.

The rearrangement joins TRBV5-1 to TRBJ2-7, with unresolved D. With 4 bases removed from V and 3 bases from J, the gap between germline ends came to 14 bases. The germline V gene has CDR1 SGHRS and CDR2 YFSETQ. The CDR3 contains 14 residues. CDR3 DNA sequence: TGCGCCAGCAGCCGCTCCGGAGAGAGCTACGAGCAGTACTTC. Protein: CASSRSGESYEQYF.

The J gene is TRBJ1-2, the V gene TRBV7-9; 10 bases line up with TRBD1. Germline V lookup: CDR1 SEHNR, CDR2 FQNEAQ (reference sequence). After removal of 5 bases from V and 5 bases from J, the junction contained 8 bases not matched to a gene. This CDR3 has 15 residues. CDR3 protein: CASSPPGTGVYGYTF. The CDR3 DNA follows: TGTGCCAGCAGCCCGCCCGGGACAGGGGTTTATGGCTACACCTTC.

This chain connects TRBV7-3 to TRBJ2-3, with 7 nucleotides matching TRBD1. Germline V CDR1 and CDR2: SGHTA, FQGTGA. V lost 2 bases and J lost 6; bases outside the gene matches: 11. The CDR3 is made up of 16 amino acids. As DNA, the CDR3 is TGTGCCAGCAGCTTACAAGCGACAGGGCTCGGGGATACGCAGTATTTT. It specifies CASSLQATGLGDTQYF.

V gene TRBV7-2 combines with J gene TRBJ2-7; 10 bases are a match to TRBD2. V was pared by 0 bases and J by 2 bases, with 4 bases of the junction left unmatched. The CDR3 loop spans 16 amino acids. Germline lookup yields CDR1 SGHTA and CDR2 FQGNSA. This CDR3 is CASSLALAGVPYEQYF. DNA for the CDR3: TGTGCCAGCAGCTTAGCCCTAGCGGGGGTTCCCTACGAGCAGTACTTC.

Here the CDR3 DNA reads TGTGCCAGCAGCGTCCGGGACTACACAGATACGCAGTATTTT. It translates to CASSVRDYTDTQYF. J is TRBJ2-3 and V is TRBV5-4, with 7 bases aligning to TRBD2. Losses at the gene ends were 4 bases for V and 2 bases for J; bases not matched to a gene: 4. CDR3 length: 14 amino acids. Germline CDR1 SGHNT, CDR2 YYREEE (reference sequence).

V usage is TRBV18 and J usage is TRBJ1-5; D is ambiguous. The V gene's germline CDR1 is KGHSH and CDR2 LQKENI. V shed 0 bases and J shed 0 bases, with 9 bases lying between them. The length of the CDR3 is 16 residues. The CDR3 region is CASSPPSTSSNQPQHF. The DNA of the CDR3 is TGTGCCAGCTCACCACCCTCTACGAGTAGCAATCAGCCCCAGCATTTT.